The TCR beta chain under discussion was sequenced for a study of blood T cell repertoires in COVID-19. Looking at the study overall: T cells, B-cell-depleted T cells, or PBMCs supplied cDNA or gDNA.

Source study methods: Researchers report that nucleated cell counts were estimated from reference gene primer amplification. Profiling relied on immunoSEQ multiplex PCR, and the TCRdb table lists in-frame clones only, not all of them. V and J calls and clone size are copied from that table; D and trimming were computed from the DNA. In the table there are 150,000 to 200,000 clones, approximately 78% of which are singletons. V dropped 2 bases and J dropped 0 bases, with 10 bases sitting between them. The CDR3 runs 15 residues. CDR1 is SGHNT, CDR2 YYREEE, per germline (reference sequence). The sequencing input was peripheral blood. The origin of this receptor is a woman at least 80 years old with active or convalescent COVID-19. The V gene is TRBV5-4, the J gene TRBJ2-3, with a weak D call TRBD2 (6 bases). The CDR3 nucleotides are TGTGCCAGCAGCTTCAGACGGGGGAGCACAGATACGCAGTATTTT. Translating it yields CASSFRRGSTDTQYF.